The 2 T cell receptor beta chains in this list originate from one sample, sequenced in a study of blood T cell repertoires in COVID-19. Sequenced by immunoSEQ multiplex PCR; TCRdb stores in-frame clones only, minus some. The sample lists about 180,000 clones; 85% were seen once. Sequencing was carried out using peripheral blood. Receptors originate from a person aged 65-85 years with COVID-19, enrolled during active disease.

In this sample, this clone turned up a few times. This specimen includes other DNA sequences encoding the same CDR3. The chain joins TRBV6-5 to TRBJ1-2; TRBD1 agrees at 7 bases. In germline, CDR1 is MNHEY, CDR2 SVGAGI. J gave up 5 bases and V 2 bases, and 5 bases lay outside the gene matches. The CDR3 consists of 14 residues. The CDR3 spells CASSYDRAPYGYTF. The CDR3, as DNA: TGTGCCAGCAGTTACGACAGGGCCCCTTATGGCTACACCTTC.

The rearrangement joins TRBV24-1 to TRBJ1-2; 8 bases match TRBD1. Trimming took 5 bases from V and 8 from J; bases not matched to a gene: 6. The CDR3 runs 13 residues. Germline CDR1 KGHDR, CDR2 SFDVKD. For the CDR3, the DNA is TGTGCCACCAGTGGTCAGGGGGCGGACGGCTACACCTTC. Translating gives CATSGQGADGYTF.